Listed below are T cell receptor beta chains from one sample, sequenced in a study of cytomegalovirus exposure and HLA in healthy donors. Data came from immunoSEQ multiplex PCR; TCRdb stores just in-frame clones and leaves some out. The sample has roughly 150,000 clones, approximately 80% seen once. The specimen sequenced was PBMCs. All receptors derive from a woman in her thirties or forties in good health and CMV-seronegative. CDR3s include the opening cysteine and the closing phenylalanine or tryptophan. A D gene is named only where the DNA matches it firmly. The size entry is marked missing in some rows and otherwise reads once, few, many or a size class.

TRBJ2-7,.,TRBV5-1,.,CASSVRDSGGEQYF,TGCGCCAGCAGCGTCCGGGACTCGGGTGGCGAGCAGTACTTC
TRBJ2-3,.,TRBV11-2,.,CASSPGYSRGTDTQYF,TGTGCCAGCAGCCCAGGGTACTCCCGGGGCACAGATACGCAGTATTTT
TRBJ1-2,.,TRBV7-9,.,CSSSLQGSQGYGYTF,TGTTCCAGCAGCTTACAGGGATCACAGGGCTATGGCTACACCTTC
TRBJ2-7,.,TRBV5-1,TRBD1,CASSLGQGVWEQYF,TGCGCCAGCAGCCTCGGACAGGGCGTCTGGGAGCAGTACTTC
TRBJ2-1,.,TRBV4-2,TRBD2,CASSLTGTSSYNEQFF,TGTGCCAGCAGCCTTACCGGGACTAGCTCCTACAATGAGCAGTTCTTC
TRBJ1-1,.,TRBV5-4,.,CASSHLGEGTEAFF,TGTGCCAGCAGCCATTTGGGGGAGGGTACTGAAGCTTTCTTT
TRBJ1-1,.,TRBV19,.,CASAGTKSTEAFF,TGTGCCAGTGCCGGGACAAAGAGCACTGAAGCTTTCTTT
TRBJ1-2,.,TRBV14,.,CASSPFYGYTF,TGTGCCAGCAGCCCGTTCTATGGCTACACCTTC
TRBJ2-7,few,TRBV7-8,.,CASSFLTGFDEQYF,TGTGCCAGCAGCTTTTTAACGGGTTTCGACGAGCAGTACTTC
TRBJ2-3,.,TRBV27,TRBD1,CASSLTRGPVNTQYF,TGTGCCAGCAGTTTAACGAGGGGGCCTGTGAATACGCAGTATTTT
TRBJ2-7,.,TRBV28,TRBD2,CASSFSSGSYEQYF,TGTGCCAGCAGTTTTTCTAGCGGCTCCTACGAGCAGTACTTC
TRBJ2-3,.,TRBV2,.,CASRGGVGADTQYF,TGTGCCAGCAGAGGGGGGGTTGGCGCAGATACGCAGTATTTT
TRBJ1-3,.,TRBV28,.,CATGDSSGNTIYF,TGTGCCACTGGGGACTCCTCAGGAAACACCATATATTTT
TRBJ2-7,once,TRBV11-2,TRBD2,CASSPSGRALGEQYF,TGTGCCAGCAGCCCGAGCGGGAGGGCCCTCGGCGAGCAGTACTTC
TRBJ1-6,.,TRBV28,.,CASRDTNNSPLHF,TGTGCCAGCCGGGACACCAATAATTCACCCCTCCACTTT
TRBJ1-1,.,TRBV18,.,CASSPISQMNTEAFF,TGTGCCAGCTCACCAATCAGTCAGATGAACACTGAAGCTTTCTTT
TRBJ2-3,.,TRBV15,.,CASSAGGSDTQYF,TGTGCCAGTTCTGCCGGAGGCTCAGATACGCAGTATTTT
TRBJ2-7,.,TRBV7-2,.,CASSFTGETYEQYF,TGTGCCAGCAGCTTTACGGGGGAAACCTACGAGCAGTACTTC
TRBJ2-7,.,TRBV5-6,TRBD1,CASSSSGTGVFYEQYF,TGTGCCAGCAGCAGCTCCGGGACAGGGGTCTTCTACGAGCAGTACTTC
TRBJ1-1,.,TRBV27,.,CASSSLDSVNTEAFF,TGTGCCAGCAGTTCTTTGGACAGCGTGAACACTGAAGCTTTCTTT
TRBJ2-7,once,TRBV9,TRBD2,CASSVGLAETYEQYF,TGTGCCAGCAGCGTAGGACTAGCGGAGACCTACGAGCAGTACTTC
TRBJ1-3,.,TRBV6-5,.,CASSYDTSGNTIYF,TGTGCCAGCAGCTACGACACCTCTGGAAACACCATATATTTT
TRBJ1-5,.,TRBV7-9,.,CASSLYGGASEPQHF,TGTGCCAGCAGCTTATACGGAGGAGCCTCCGAGCCCCAGCATTTT
TRBJ1-1,.,TRBV5-1,.,CASSWGGNTEAFF,TGCGCCAGCAGTTGGGGGGGGAACACTGAAGCTTTCTTT
TRBJ2-7,.,TRBV19,.,CASSPQRSSYEQYF,TGTGCCAGTAGTCCCCAGCGGAGCTCCTACGAGCAGTACTTC
TRBJ2-2,.,TRBV19,.,CATLGARNTGELFF,TGTGCCACCCTAGGGGCGCGAAACACCGGGGAGCTGTTTTTT
TRBJ1-5,.,TRBV5-8,.,CASSLATGLDQPQHF,TGTGCCAGCAGCTTGGCCACAGGGTTAGATCAGCCCCAGCATTTT
TRBJ2-5,.,TRBV29-1,TRBD2,CSVRVLPAGGKETQYF,TGCAGCGTTAGAGTCCTTCCGGCGGGGGGGAAGGAGACCCAGTACTTC
TRBJ1-1,.,TRBV7-9,.,CASSQLTVNEVF,TGTGCCAGCAGCCAGCTGACAGTGAATGAGGTCTTT
TRBJ1-5,.,TRBV5-5,.,CASSWTITGDQPQHF,TGTGCCAGCAGCTGGACAATAACGGGAGATCAGCCCCAGCATTTT
TRBJ1-4,.,TRBV7-8,.,CASSFADMKKLFF,TGTGCCAGCAGCTTCGCGGACATGAAAAAACTGTTTTTT
TRBJ2-7,.,TRBV28,TRBD2,CASSLGGGISYEQYF,TGTGCCAGCAGTTTAGGGGGGGGGATTTCCTACGAGCAGTACTTC
TRBJ1-1,.,TRBV7-2,TRBD1,CASSLAGGGTEAFF,TGTGCCAGCAGCTTAGCAGGGGGCGGAACTGAAGCTTTCTTT
TRBJ1-6,.,TRBV11-3,.,CASSPPGFASPLHF,TGTGCCAGCAGCCCTCCAGGGTTTGCTTCACCCCTCCACTTT
TRBJ1-2,.,TRBV9,.,CASSGRGNFYGYTF,TGTGCCAGCAGCGGTCGGGGGAACTTCTATGGCTACACCTTC
TRBJ2-7,.,TRBV7-9,.,CASSLAQAFSYEQYF,TGTGCCAGCAGCTTAGCGCAGGCTTTCTCCTACGAGCAGTACTTC
TRBJ2-7,few,TRBV5-1,TRBD2,CASSLYGGSQHEQYF,TGCGCCAGCAGCTTGTATGGCGGGAGTCAGCACGAGCAGTACTTC
TRBJ2-3,.,TRBV11-2,TRBD1,CASSPNGAGGLSTDTQYF,TGTGCCAGCAGCCCAAACGGCGCAGGGGGCCTAAGCACAGATACGCAGTATTTT
TRBJ2-5,.,TRBV7-8,.,CASSEAEGLQETQYF,TGTGCCAGCAGTGAGGCGGAGGGGCTCCAAGAGACCCAGTACTTC
TRBJ1-5,.,TRBV19,TRBD1,CASTSYRGDQPQHF,TGTGCCAGTACCTCCTACAGGGGAGACCAGCCCCAGCATTTT
TRBJ2-7,few,TRBV5-1,TRBD2,CASSPTGTRSGEQYF,TGCGCCAGCAGCCCGACCGGGACTAGGTCGGGCGAGCAGTACTTC
TRBJ2-7,.,TRBV13,.,CATSTRDKTSTYEQYF,TGTGCCACCTCAACCCGGGACAAAACGTCAACCTACGAGCAGTACTTC
TRBJ1-1,.,TRBV5-6,.,CASSAGVGSGNTEAFF,TGTGCCAGCAGCGCAGGGGTGGGGTCGGGGAACACTGAAGCTTTCTTT
TRBJ2-7,.,TRBV28,.,CASSLSWGREQYF,TGTGCCAGCAGTTTATCATGGGGCCGCGAGCAGTACTTC
TRBJ2-1,.,TRBV7-9,TRBD2,CASSSGLAGVNEQFF,TGTGCCAGCAGCTCGGGACTAGCGGGAGTCAATGAGCAGTTCTTC
TRBJ2-5,.,TRBV23-1,TRBD2,CASSPETSGRETQYF,TGCGCCAGCAGTCCGGAGACTAGCGGGAGAGAGACCCAGTACTTC
TRBJ1-4,.,TRBV7-8,.,CASSSGQLYEKLFF,TGTGCCAGCAGCTCCGGACAGCTGTATGAAAAACTGTTTTTT
TRBJ1-1,.,TRBV2,.,CASIDNLNTEAFF,TGTGCCAGCATAGACAACCTCAACACTGAAGCTTTCTTT
TRBJ2-1,once,TRBV7-6,.,CASSLVPGTYNEQFF,TGTGCCAGCAGCTTAGTTCCGGGAACATACAATGAGCAGTTCTTC
TRBJ2-3,few,TRBV5-1,TRBD2,CASSPGTSGDTQYF,TGCGCCAGCAGCCCCGGGACTAGCGGGGATACGCAGTATTTT